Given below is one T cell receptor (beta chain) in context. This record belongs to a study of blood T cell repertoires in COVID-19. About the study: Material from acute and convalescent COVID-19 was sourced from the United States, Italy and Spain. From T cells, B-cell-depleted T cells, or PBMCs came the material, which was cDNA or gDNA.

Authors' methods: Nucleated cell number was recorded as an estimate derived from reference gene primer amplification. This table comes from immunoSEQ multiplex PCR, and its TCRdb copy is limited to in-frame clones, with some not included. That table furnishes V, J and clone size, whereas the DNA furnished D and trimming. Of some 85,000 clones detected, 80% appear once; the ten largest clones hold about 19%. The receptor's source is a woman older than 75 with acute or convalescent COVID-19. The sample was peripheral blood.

The CDR3 sequence is CASSRDSQETQYF. The CDR3 DNA reads TGTGCCAGCAGCCGGGACAGCCAAGAGACCCAGTACTTC. The chain joins TRBV5-4 to TRBJ2-5; TRBD1 matches 7 bases. V was pared by 4 bases and J by 1 base, with 1 base of the junction left unmatched. The V gene's germline CDR1 is SGHNT and CDR2 YYREEE (reference sequence). The CDR3 has 13 residues. The entire variable domain, with the rest obtained from reference TRBV5-4 and TRBJ2-5, is as follows: ETGVTQSPTHLIKTRGQQVTLRCSSQSGHNTVSWYQQALGQGPQFIFQYYREEENGRGNFPPRFSGLQFPNYSSELNVNALELDDSALYLCASSRDSQETQYFGPGTRLLVL.